This T cell receptor (beta chain) was observed in a study of T cell responses to AZD1222 COVID-19 vaccine. Turning to this clone: Antigen: not known.

General study findings and limits: Unmutated variant regions are reportedly the target of nearly half of TCRs that are spike-specific. Repertoires were obtained solely post-peak T cell response. Vaccine-related CD4 TCRs covered spike, predominating at 160-218 and 743-854. Clonal diversity may have been underestimated, and the donors were mostly white British, with more females than males.

Produced via immunoSEQ multiplex PCR; TCRdb's table is partial and in-frame only. The sample shows approximately 150,000 clones, just over 85% of them seen only once. Germline V CDR1 and CDR2: SGDLS, YYNGEE. V dropped 5 bases and J dropped 7 bases, with 13 bases sitting between them. The CDR3 is 13 amino acids. The source of this sequence is an adult who received the AZD1222 COVID-19 vaccine. This sequence joins TRBV9 and TRBJ2-1; either TRBD1 or TRBD2 may supply D (5 bases each). Specimen: peripheral blood, collected 28 days after the second AZD1222 dose. CDR3: CASRGVPGNEQFF. The CDR3 DNA is TGTGCCAGCAGGGGGGTTCCGGGGAATGAGCAGTTCTTC.